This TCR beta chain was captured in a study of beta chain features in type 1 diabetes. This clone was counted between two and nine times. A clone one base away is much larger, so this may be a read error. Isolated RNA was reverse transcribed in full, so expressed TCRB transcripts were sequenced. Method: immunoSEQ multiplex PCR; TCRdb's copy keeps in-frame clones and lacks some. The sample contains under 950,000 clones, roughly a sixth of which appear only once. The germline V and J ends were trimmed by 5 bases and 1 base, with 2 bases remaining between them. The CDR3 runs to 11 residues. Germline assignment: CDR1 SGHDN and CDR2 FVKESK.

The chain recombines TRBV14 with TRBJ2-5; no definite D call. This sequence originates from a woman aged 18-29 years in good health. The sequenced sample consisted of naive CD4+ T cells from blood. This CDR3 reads CASSAQETQYF. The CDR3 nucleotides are TGTGCCAGCAGCGCCCAAGAGACCCAGTACTTC.